The entry below describes one TCR beta chain. Its antigen is unknown. The data derive from a study of PD-1 blockade in classical Hodgkin lymphoma. General study points: When set against healthy donors, newly diagnosed patients were reported to show lower baseline TCR diversity. The causes of the repertoire differences, possibly disease activity or prior therapy, remain undefined.

Clones were read by immunoSEQ multiplex PCR, and TCRdb kept only the in-frame ones, dropping some. Of over 8,500 clones listed, roughly 89% are singletons. Time point denoted: cycle 4 day 1 (C4D1), after six to seven weeks of nivolumab. Each patient's relapse followed autologous stem cell transplantation, and brentuximab vedotin exposure varied. The starting material was peripheral blood mononuclear cells (PBMCs), obtained before the fourth cycle of nivolumab. The sequence came from a human donor with classical Hodgkin lymphoma.

As DNA, the CDR3 is TGTGCCAGTAGTAAGGTCAGCCGTAGCAATCAGCCCCAGCATTTT. Translating it yields CASSKVSRSNQPQHF. The chain is built from TRBV19 and TRBJ1-5; D remains ambiguous. V was trimmed by 4 bases and J by 0 bases, leaving 10 bases between them. CDR3 length equals 15 residues. Germline CDR1 reads LNHDA; CDR2 reads SQIVND (reference sequence).